These 22 T cell receptor beta chains were all obtained from the same sample, sequenced in a study of chemoradiotherapy in HPV16-positive cancers (dated by TCRdb to the early 2020s). The library was made by the immunoSEQ multiplex PCR assay. What TCRdb holds here is the immuneACCESS table cut down to in-frame rearrangements. Part of the clones is not present; checked against another copy, under half of the missing clones reflect an unresolved V gene, and the others are unexplained. The sample table holds around 810 clones, of which approximately 80% were seen once. The ten largest clones capture approximately 10% of the sample. The specimen comprised tumor tissue, sampled from a patient who underwent chemoradiotherapy. These receptors originate from a human donor with HPV-associated anogenital cancer.

CDR3 DNA: TGTGCCACCAGGAACCGGGGCCTATTTCAAGAGACCCAGTACTTC. It is translated as CATRNRGLFQETQYF. The chain couples TRBV15 to TRBJ2-5; tentatively, D is TRBD1 or TRBD2 (5 bases each). This CDR3 contains 15 residues. CDR1 and CDR2 (germline): LNHNV, YYDKDF (reference sequence). With 6 bases removed from V and 2 bases from J, the gap between germline ends came to 16 bases.

The V call is TRBV5-6, the J call TRBJ1-2; possible D gene TRBD1, 6 bases. The CDR3 totals 15 residues. Germline V gives CDR1 SGHDT, CDR2 YYEEEE. V was cut by 4 bases and J by 1 base, with 14 bases left in between. CDR3 sequence: CASSTRDKFNYGYTF. DNA of the CDR3: TGTGCCAGCAGCACCCGGGACAAATTTAACTATGGCTACACCTTC.

The CDR3 DNA sequence: TGTGCCAGCAGCTTTAGGAGCAGGAAGCGGAATACCTACGAGCAGTACTTC. Translating gives CASSFRSRKRNTYEQYF. The chain uses TRBV7-3 and TRBJ2-7; D may be TRBD2 (5 bases). The CDR3 runs to 17 residues. Per the germline V gene, CDR1 is SGHTA and CDR2 is FQGTGA. Trimming took 3 bases from V and 2 from J, leaving 20 bases between them. The full variable domain, rest sourced from reference TRBV7-3 and TRBJ2-7, is GAGVSQTPSNKVTEKGKYVELRCDPISGHTALYWYRQSLGQGPEFLIYFQGTGAADDSGLPNDRFFAVRPEGSVSTLKIQRTERGDSAVYLCASSFRSRKRNTYEQYFGPGTRLTVT.

There are a few counts of this clone. The chain employs TRBV6-5 and TRBJ1-1, with a tentative D call TRBD1 (6 bases). This CDR3 has 15 amino acids. CDR1 and CDR2 from the germline V gene are MNHEY and SVGAGI. V was pared by 7 bases and J by 3 bases, with 18 bases between. CDR3 nucleotide sequence: TGTGCCAGCACTCTAAAAGGGGGGCATGACACTGAAGCTTTCTTT. It is translated as CASTLKGGHDTEAFF.

V is TRBV7-2 and J is TRBJ1-4; no reliable D call. Germline V CDR1 and CDR2: SGHTA, FQGNSA. V was trimmed by 0 bases and J by 7 bases, leaving 12 bases between them. CDR3 length: 15 amino acids. The CDR3 region has the DNA TGTGCCAGCAGCTTAGCGGGCGGCCAGACTGAAAAACTGTTTTTT. Its translation is CASSLAGGQTEKLFF.

The V call is TRBV6-5, the J call TRBJ2-1; 7 bases match TRBD1. Germline trimming cut 7 bases from V and 2 bases from J; bases unmatched to any gene: 8. The CDR3 runs 15 residues. Germline CDR1 MNHEY, CDR2 SVGAGI. This CDR3 is CASTQGVGTYNEQFF. The CDR3 DNA sequence: TGTGCCAGCACCCAGGGGGTAGGGACCTACAATGAGCAGTTCTTC.

The chain joins TRBV4-1 to TRBJ2-7; a weak D match, TRBD1 (5 bases). Germline CDR1 and CDR2: MGHRA and YSYEKL. V was pared by 0 bases and J by 2 bases, with 14 bases between. The CDR3 consists of 16 residues. CDR3 sequence: CASSQDWGTLTYEQYF. CDR3 nucleotides: TGCGCCAGCAGCCAAGATTGGGGCACATTGACCTACGAGCAGTACTTC.

This chain joins TRBV14 and TRBJ2-3; D is ambiguous. Germline CDR1 is SGHDN and CDR2 is FVKESK. There are 15 residues in the CDR3. Trimming pared 0 bases from V and 3 bases from J, leaving 10 bases between. The CDR3 protein is CASSQDTSHTDTQYF. In DNA, the CDR3 is TGTGCCAGCAGCCAAGATACGTCCCATACAGATACGCAGTATTTT.

This rearrangement joins TRBV19 to TRBJ1-1, with a possible D match to TRBD1 (6 bases). This CDR3 has 17 residues. The germline gives CDR1 LNHDA, CDR2 SQIVND (reference sequence). The V end was cut by 3 bases, the J end by 4 bases, with 21 bases between. CDR3 in DNA: TGTGCCAGTAGTATCTCACGAATCACAGGGACCCCCACTGAAGCTTTCTTT. Translation: CASSISRITGTPTEAFF.

This clone has a single count. The chain is built from TRBV5-4 and TRBJ2-5; D possibly corresponds to TRBD2 (5 bases). Germline V gene sequence: CDR1 SGHNT, CDR2 YYREEE (reference sequence). Between the trimmed V and J ends, which lost 0 bases and 3 bases, there was a span of 9 bases. The CDR3 contains 14 residues. Here the CDR3 reads CASSLDLAEETQYF. The CDR3 coding sequence is TGTGCCAGCAGCTTGGATCTAGCAGAAGAGACCCAGTACTTC.

V is TRBV30 and J is TRBJ1-2, with no clear D. The CDR3 contains 14 residues. Germline V gene sequence: CDR1 GTSNPN, CDR2 SVGIG (reference sequence). V lost 1 base and J 3 bases, leaving 12 bases between the germline ends. For the CDR3, the DNA is TGTGCCTGGAGTGGCCCCGGTGGGCACTATGGCTACACCTTC. Translating it yields CAWSGPGGHYGYTF.

This clone came up once. The chain couples TRBV12-5 to TRBJ1-2, with 8 nucleotides matching TRBD1. CDR3 length equals 11 residues. Germline V gives CDR1 LGHNT, CDR2 FRNRAP. Trimming at V came to 10 bases and at J to 5 bases, leaving 3 bases not matched to a gene. The CDR3: CAIRTGYGYTF. In nucleotides, the CDR3 is TGTGCTATTAGGACAGGGTATGGCTACACCTTC.

The rearrangement links TRBV7-3 to TRBJ1-2; weak D call: TRBD1 (6 bases). This CDR3 has 13 amino acids. The ends were cut back, 1 base at V and 6 bases at J, with 9 bases in the middle. From germline, CDR1 is SGHTA and CDR2 FQGTGA. CDR3 protein: CASSLRPGDGYTF. DNA for the CDR3: TGTGCCAGCAGCTTAAGGCCAGGGGATGGCTACACCTTC.

The CDR3: CASSWAGQETQYF. As DNA, the CDR3 is TGTGCCAGCAGTTGGGCAGGTCAAGAGACCCAGTACTTC. J is TRBJ2-5 and V is TRBV6-6; no reliable D call. Germline lookup yields CDR1 MNHNY and CDR2 SVGAGI (reference sequence). V gave up 4 bases and J gave up 2 bases, with 8 bases separating them. There are 13 residues in the CDR3.

V usage is TRBV4-1 and J usage is TRBJ1-1, with D unresolved. Germline values: CDR1 MGHRA, CDR2 YSYEKL. V gave up 3 bases and J gave up 1 base, with 6 bases separating them. The CDR3 loop spans 13 amino acids. The CDR3, as DNA: TGCGCCAGCAGCCACGAAGGGAACACTGAAGCTTTCTTT. This codes for CASSHEGNTEAFF.

The J gene is TRBJ2-1, the V gene TRBV18; 7 bases are shared with TRBD1. V dropped 3 bases and J dropped 10; count of bases not matched to a gene: 6. The CDR3 length is 13 residues. In germline, CDR1 is KGHSH, CDR2 LQKENI. This CDR3 is CASSPIFRGEQFF. CDR3 bases: TGTGCCAGCTCACCGATCTTCAGGGGGGAGCAGTTCTTC.

The chain couples TRBV7-8 to TRBJ2-1; the match to TRBD2 covers 9 bases. Trimming took 1 base from V and 4 from J; bases not matched to a gene: 5. This CDR3 is built from 16 residues. Germline lookup yields CDR1 SGHVS and CDR2 FQNEAQ. The CDR3 DNA reads TGTGCCAGCAGCTTAGAGGCTAGCGGGATTTACAATGAGCAGTTCTTC. Residues: CASSLEASGIYNEQFF.

CDR3 sequence reads: CASSGRGQGEQFF. The CDR3 region has the DNA TGTGCCAGCAGCGGGCGGGGACAGGGGGAGCAGTTCTTC. The V gene is TRBV11-2, the J gene TRBJ2-1; 10 positions match TRBD1. Germline assignment: CDR1 SGHAT and CDR2 FQNNGV. CDR3 length: 13 residues. V shed 5 bases, J shed 10 bases, and the junction held 5 bases outside the gene matches.

The chain is built from TRBV5-1 and TRBJ2-7; D not certain. The germline V and J ends were trimmed by 1 base and 4 bases, with 9 bases remaining between them. From germline, CDR1 is SGHRS and CDR2 YFSETQ. The CDR3 is 13 residues long. The CDR3, as DNA: TGCGCCAGCAGCTTGTACGGTTCATACGAGCAGTACTTC. This translates into CASSLYGSYEQYF.

The chain is built from TRBV4-1 and TRBJ2-2; D uncertain. CDR3 length: 13 amino acids. V lost 1 base and J lost 5, with 5 bases in between. Germline-derived CDR1 and CDR2 are MGHRA and YSYEKL. CDR3 loop: CASSQGPTGELFF. As DNA, the CDR3 is TGCGCCAGCAGCCAAGGCCCAACCGGGGAGCTGTTTTTT.

This clone is a singleton in its sample. The rearrangement joins TRBV15 to TRBJ2-3; no clear D. This CDR3 spans 16 amino acids. The germline CDR1 and CDR2 sequences are LNHNV and YYDKDF (reference sequence). The V gene lost 0 bases and the J gene lost 1 base, with 11 bases spanning the gap. The CDR3 DNA reads TGTGCCACCAGCAGAGATCTCGGCGGTGGCACAGATACGCAGTATTTT. Its protein product is CATSRDLGGGTDTQYF.

The chain links TRBV7-3 to TRBJ1-1; 8 nucleotides agree with TRBD1. Trimming took 5 bases from V and 3 from J; bases not matched to a gene: 8. The CDR3 is 15 amino acids. The germline V gene encodes CDR1 SGHTA and CDR2 FQGTGA. CDR3 protein: CASSLTGDGYTEAFF. The DNA of the CDR3 is TGTGCCAGCAGCCTGACAGGGGATGGTTACACTGAAGCTTTCTTT.